Presented here are 27 T cell receptor beta chains from one specimen sequenced in a study of vaccination and CD4 T cells after COVID-19 (dated by TCRdb to 2022 to 2024). Library method: PCR. Instrument on record: Illumina iSeq 100. DNA from cultured CD4+ T cells was subjected to TCR sequencing with the Oncomine TCR Beta short-read assay at the Johns Hopkins FTIC core. TCRdb passed the public sequencing reads through fastp at Q25 and MiXCR, retaining productive beta sequences. One record per CDR3 amino acid sequence lists the most common genes and DNA. The sample has approximately 23,000 distinct CDR3 sequences on record, 40% to 55% of them singletons. The ten largest clones add up to 25% to 30% of the sample. Their antigens remain unidentified. Sample treatment or condition, as interpreted from the label and publication: roughly 11-day PBMC culture with coronavirus spike peptide pools or control peptides (ViraFEST assay).

The sequencing used CD4+ T cells from blood, cultured in vitro, collected before SARS-CoV-2 vaccination. The receptors originated from a human donor who received a COVID-19 vaccine.

In its sample, this clonotype was seen once. The chain links TRBV6-1 to TRBJ1-1, with a tentative D call TRBD1 (6 bases). The CDR3 consists of 14 residues. V gave up 4 bases and J gave up 4 bases, with 13 bases separating them. Germline CDR1 MNHNS, CDR2 SASEGT. CDR3 residues: CASSVWGQVTEAFF. Written as DNA, the CDR3 is TGTGCCAGCAGTGTGTGGGGGCAGGTCACTGAAGCTTTCTTT.

The chain employs TRBV5-1 and TRBJ1-3, with a possible D match to TRBD1 (5 bases). Trimming pared 5 bases from V and 1 base from J, leaving 10 bases between. The CDR3 length is 14 residues. Looked up from germline, CDR1 is SGHRS and CDR2 is YFSETQ. CDR3: CASRPQESGNTIYF. As DNA, the CDR3 is TGCGCCAGCAGACCACAGGAGTCTGGAAACACCATATATTTT.

The genes are TRBV6-1 and TRBJ2-5, with D perhaps matching TRBD2 (5 bases). CDR1 is MNHNS and CDR2 is SASEGT in the germline V gene. The V and J ends lost 6 bases and 4 bases respectively, with 9 bases between them. The CDR3 spans 12 residues. This chain's CDR3 is CASRSGLETQYF. The CDR3 DNA reads as TGTGCCAGCAGGAGCGGTTTAGAGACCCAGTACTTC.

The rearrangement links TRBV7-9 to TRBJ2-7; D is ambiguous. From germline, CDR1 is SEHNR and CDR2 FQNEAQ (reference sequence). The CDR3 is 14 amino acids. V was clipped by 2 bases and J by 4 bases, with 12 bases between them. The CDR3 sequence is CASSLFTTPYEQYF. As DNA, the CDR3 is TGTGCCAGCAGCTTATTCACTACCCCGTACGAGCAGTACTTC.

This clonotype was found a few times. The V gene is TRBV19, the J gene TRBJ2-2, with 7 positions matching TRBD2. Germline CDR1 is LNHDA and CDR2 is SQIVND (reference sequence). Trimming cost V 8 bases and J 3 bases; bases outside gene matches: 9. The CDR3 runs 15 residues. The CDR3 sequence: CASARGDRYTGELFF. In nucleotides, the CDR3 is TGTGCCAGTGCCCGGGGGGACCGATACACCGGGGAGCTGTTTTTT.

This rearrangement joins TRBV5-4 to TRBJ1-2; no definite D call. V lost 0 bases to trimming and J lost 5 bases, with 11 bases between them. Germline CDR1 is SGHNT and CDR2 is YYREEE (reference sequence). The CDR3 has 14 amino acids. CDR3: CASSLEARRYGYTF. CDR3 sequence (DNA): TGTGCCAGCAGCTTGGAGGCAAGGCGGTATGGCTACACCTTC.

The rearrangement uses TRBV19 and TRBJ2-3; D may be TRBD1 (5 bases). Trimming took off 3 bases at V and 0 bases at J, with 10 bases between the two ends. CDR1 and CDR2 from the germline V gene are LNHDA and SQIVND (reference sequence). The CDR3 contains 15 residues. CDR3 protein: CASSIDRKSTDTQYF. The CDR3 bases are TGTGCCAGTAGTATCGACAGAAAAAGCACAGATACGCAGTATTTT.

This clonotype was seen only once. The CDR3 sequence is CSASTFVGETQYF. The CDR3 nucleotides read TGCAGTGCTAGTACGTTCGTGGGAGAGACCCAGTACTTC. This chain connects TRBV20-1 to TRBJ2-5; D uncertain. Between the trimmed V and J ends, which lost 3 bases and 4 bases, there was a span of 12 bases. CDR1 and CDR2 (germline): DFQATT, SNEGSKA (reference sequence). The CDR3 has 13 amino acids.

This rearrangement joins TRBV18 to TRBJ1-6; no reliable D call. Germline CDR1 KGHSH, CDR2 LQKENI. CDR3 size: 13 residues. Trimming pared 6 bases from V and 9 bases from J, leaving 12 bases between. The CDR3 DNA reads as TGTGCCAGCTCCCCAGCAGTCGGTTCACCCCTCCACTTT. This sequence encodes CASSPAVGSPLHF.

The J gene is TRBJ2-3, the V gene TRBV7-8, with 7 bases aligning to TRBD1. The CDR3 is made up of 20 amino acids. Germline V gene sequence: CDR1 SGHVS, CDR2 FQNEAQ. J was trimmed by 2 bases and V by 5 bases; bases with no gene match: 22. As DNA, the CDR3 is TGTGCCAGCAGCGCGAAAAGATTAACCGGGACAGCGATCTTCACAGATACGCAGTATTTT. Its protein product is CASSAKRLTGTAIFTDTQYF.

V and J are TRBV28 and TRBJ1-2, with D perhaps TRBD1 (5 bases). CDR1 MDHEN and CDR2 SYDVKM come from the germline V gene. This CDR3 spans 14 amino acids. Deletions cut 6 bases from V and 4 bases from J, with 15 bases between. The CDR3 reads CASSPWGDGYGYTF. The DNA for the CDR3 is TGTGCCAGCAGCCCCTGGGGGGATGGCTATGGCTACACCTTC.

The chain couples TRBV6-1 to TRBJ1-6; 8 positions agree with TRBD1. Germline CDR1 MNHNS, CDR2 SASEGT. The CDR3 covers 13 residues. V lost 7 bases, J lost 10 bases, and 6 bases stayed unmatched. The CDR3 DNA reads as TGTGCCAGCAAGAGCAGGGGGCAGTCACCCCTCCACTTT. Its translation: CASKSRGQSPLHF.

This chain links TRBV9 with TRBJ2-5; tentatively, D is TRBD2 (6 bases). This CDR3 region has 16 residues. CDR1 is SGDLS, CDR2 YYNGEE, per germline. V lost 4 bases and J 0 bases, leaving 16 bases between the germline ends. CDR3 bases: TGTGCCAGCAGCCCGTCTACTAGCAGCTACCAAGAGACCCAGTACTTC. This codes for CASSPSTSSYQETQYF.

The table lists this clonotype with a few counts. The genes are TRBV9 and TRBJ1-2; D gene unclear. There are 15 residues in the CDR3. Trimming removed 0 bases at V and 6 bases at J, with 15 bases between. Germline lookup yields CDR1 SGDLS and CDR2 YYNGEE. The CDR3 is CASSVVTGGGHGYTF. As DNA, the CDR3 is TGTGCCAGCAGCGTAGTCACCGGAGGAGGGCATGGCTACACCTTC.

J is TRBJ1-6 and V is TRBV11-3; D gene uncertain. There are 14 residues in the CDR3. V shed 4 bases and J shed 6 bases, with 10 bases lying between them. Germline loops: CDR1 SGHNT, CDR2 YENEEA. Here the CDR3 DNA reads TGTGCCAGCAGCTCTGGAGCTATTAATTCACCCCTCCACTTT. Encoded protein: CASSSGAINSPLHF.

V and J are TRBV30 and TRBJ1-3, with 7 nucleotides matching TRBD1. This CDR3 has 13 residues. Germline trimming cut 5 bases from V and 4 bases from J; bases unmatched to any gene: 5. The germline V gene has CDR1 GTSNPN and CDR2 SVGIG (reference sequence). CDR3 sequence reads: CAWDRVVGNTIYF. DNA for the CDR3: TGTGCCTGGGACAGGGTCGTGGGAAACACCATATATTTT.

This rearrangement joins TRBV6-5 to TRBJ2-7; D ambiguous. Per germline, CDR1 MNHEY and CDR2 SVGAGI. V lost 4 bases and J lost 1, with 20 bases in between. The CDR3 is 17 amino acids. CDR3 DNA sequence: TGTGCCAGCAGTTGGAGATCGTATAGGGTAAGATCCTACGAGCAGTACTTC. It translates to CASSWRSYRVRSYEQYF.

This chain joins TRBV20-1 and TRBJ1-2, with TRBD1 as a possible D gene (6 bases). The CDR3 loop spans 14 amino acids. V was pared by 5 bases and J by 4 bases, with 17 bases between. Germline V gives CDR1 DFQATT, CDR2 SNEGSKA (reference sequence). The DNA for the CDR3 is TGCAGTGCTTTAGGGGGGGAGGGTCCCTATGGCTACACCTTC. Amino acids: CSALGGEGPYGYTF.

This clonotype was counted a single time. The rearrangement joins TRBV6-2 or TRBV6-3 to TRBJ1-2, with D perhaps matching TRBD1 (6 bases). Looked up from germline, CDR1 is MNHEY and CDR2 is SVGEGT. The CDR3 extends over 17 amino acids. The V end was cut by 3 bases, the J end by 6 bases, with 23 bases between. The CDR3 loop reads CASSYYFSGDKIHGYTF. The CDR3 coding sequence is TGTGCCAGCAGTTATTATTTCTCCGGGGACAAAATCCATGGCTACACCTTC.

This clonotype was recorded a few times. The chain carries TRBV19 and TRBJ2-7, with TRBD1 matching 9 bases. V shed 5 bases and J 3 bases; nucleotides not matched to a gene: 11. The CDR3 is 16 residues long. Germline lookup yields CDR1 LNHDA and CDR2 SQIVND (reference sequence). The CDR3, as DNA: TGTGCCAGTAGTTCAACCCGACAGGGGGGGCTCTACGAGCAGTACTTC. Protein: CASSSTRQGGLYEQYF.

This clonotype was counted only a few times. The gene calls are TRBV11-3 and TRBJ2-3; D is perhaps TRBD2 (5 bases). Per the germline V gene, CDR1 is SGHNT and CDR2 is YENEEA. Trimming cost V 6 bases and J 4 bases, with 23 bases left between them. There are 17 residues in the CDR3. The CDR3 coding sequence is TGTGCCAGCAGTTACGAATTTGGAGCGGCCGACCCAGATACGCAGTATTTT. Amino acids: CASSYEFGAADPDTQYF.

The chain joins TRBV6-1 to TRBJ1-1; 11 nucleotides agree with TRBD1. V was pared by 7 bases and J by 6 bases, with 13 bases of the junction left unmatched. This CDR3 has 16 amino acids. Germline V gene sequence: CDR1 MNHNS, CDR2 SASEGT. The CDR3 is CASMEGAGTGGSEAFF. Written as DNA, the CDR3 is TGTGCCAGCATGGAAGGGGCCGGGACAGGGGGTTCTGAAGCTTTCTTT.

Only one count was recorded for this clonotype. This sequence joins TRBV5-4 and TRBJ2-1, with D hard to call. TRBJ2-7 explains the end of the DNA better; the J call may be wrong. Germline CDR1 SGHNT, CDR2 YYREEE (reference sequence). The CDR3 consists of 16 residues. The CDR3 region is CASSLAEKGPSYEQYF. CDR3 in DNA: TGTGCCAGCAGCTTGGCCGAAAAGGGTCCGTCCTACGAGCAGTACTTC.

This clonotype was counted between two and nine times. The chain is built from TRBV2 and TRBJ2-1; D is unresolved. CDR3 length: 15 residues. V lost 6 bases, J lost 4 bases, and 16 bases lay in between. Per the germline V gene, CDR1 is SNHLY and CDR2 is FYNNEI. The CDR3 nucleotides are TGTGCCAGCAGGGGTCCTGGACGTCAATACAATGAGCAGTTCTTC. This encodes CASRGPGRQYNEQFF.

V gene TRBV2 combines with J gene TRBJ1-5; D is perhaps TRBD1 (6 bases). Germline-derived CDR1 and CDR2 are SNHLY and FYNNEI. The CDR3 is 15 amino acids. With 4 bases removed from V and 6 bases from J, the gap between germline ends came to 16 bases. CDR3: CASSVSRGGGQPQHF. The CDR3 bases are TGTGCCAGCAGTGTGTCCAGGGGAGGAGGTCAGCCCCAGCATTTT.

In this sample, this clonotype turned up a few times. The chain links TRBV7-2 to TRBJ2-1; D may be TRBD1 (6 bases). Germline CDR1 and CDR2: SGHTA and FQGNSA. Between the trimmed V and J ends, which lost 2 bases and 1 base, there was a span of 9 bases. The CDR3 totals 15 residues. The chain's CDR3 is CASSLSRGSYNEQFF. As DNA, the CDR3 is TGTGCCAGCAGCTTAAGCAGGGGATCCTACAATGAGCAGTTCTTC.

CDR3 bases: TGTGCCAGCAGTTTATCCGGGACAGGGGTTGACGAGCAGTACTTC. Residues: CASSLSGTGVDEQYF. The V gene is TRBV12-3 or TRBV12-4, the J gene TRBJ2-7; 10 bases line up with TRBD1. The CDR3 has 15 amino acids. J was trimmed by 5 bases and V by 2 bases; bases with no gene match: 6.